This T cell receptor beta chain was found in a study of CD8 T cells in Susac syndrome. RNA was extracted with the RNeasy kit, and a quantity of roughly 0.5 to 1 ug was reverse transcribed using random hexamers. One entry per CDR3 protein, called by TCRdb with MiXCR from the immunoSEQ multiplex PCR reads. The repertoire holds around 140,000 distinct CDR3 sequences, with 95% as singletons. Trimming cost V 6 bases and J 0 bases, with 14 bases left between them. The CDR3 is 15 residues long. Germline V CDR1 and CDR2: SEHNR, FQNEAQ (reference sequence). What was sequenced was CD4+ T cells from PBMCs. The receptor was isolated from a human donor with Susac syndrome. The chain carries TRBV7-9 and TRBJ1-1; D not resolved. CDR3 nucleotide sequence: TGTGCCAGCAGACCGAAAGAACGTTTGAACACTGAAGCTTTCTTT. Encoded protein: CASRPKERLNTEAFF.